The present TCR beta chain was sequenced within a study of PD-L1 blockade in urothelial cancer. Germline V gene lookup returns CDR1 SGDLS and CDR2 YYNGEE. This CDR3 comprises 16 residues. V lost 0 bases and J 2 bases, leaving 13 bases between the germline ends. Patients suffered from locally advanced or metastatic urothelial carcinoma. Synthetically made TCR analog templates were put into each PCR as spikes. The method was immunoSEQ multiplex PCR; TCRdb's version includes in-frame clones alone and lacks a portion of them. The sample contains 30,000 to 40,000 clones, approximately 80% of which appear only once.

This rearrangement joins TRBV9 to TRBJ2-3, with D possibly being TRBD2 (5 bases). This TCR derives from a man aged 55 to 70 with urothelial cancer. Sequencing was performed on PBMCs, taken around atezolizumab (anti-PD-L1) treatment. CDR3 bases: TGTGCCAGCAGCGTAGGACTAACCGGAATCACAGATACGCAGTATTTT. This encodes CASSVGLTGITDTQYF.